The rows below give T cell receptor beta chains drawn from one sample of a study of cytomegalovirus exposure and HLA in healthy donors. TCRdb keeps only in-frame clones here, not all; method: immunoSEQ multiplex PCR. The table includes 200,000 to 250,000 clones, more than 75% detected once. Sequences were obtained from PBMCs. The source is a woman under 30 in good health and CMV-seropositive. The CDR3 runs from the conserved cysteine through the conserved F or W. D genes are given only for firm matches. The listing skips clone size in some rows; elsewhere it reads once, few, many or a size class.

d_call	j_call	clone_size	v_call	cdr3_aa	cdr3_nt
TRBD2	TRBJ2-1	-	TRBV11-2	CASSFRTSGLSSYNEQFF	TGTGCCAGCAGCTTCCGGACTAGCGGACTAAGCTCCTACAATGAGCAGTTCTTC
TRBD1	TRBJ1-5	few	TRBV30	CAWRDRGPRNQPQHF	TGTGCCTGGAGAGACAGGGGGCCGCGGAATCAGCCCCAGCATTTT
TRBD2	TRBJ2-2	-	TRBV10-1	CASSDLAGDWTGELFF	TGCGCCAGCAGTGATCTAGCGGGAGATTGGACCGGGGAGCTGTTTTTT
TRBD1	TRBJ1-5	-	TRBV27	CASSQWTGDPQPQHF	TGTGCCAGCAGTCAATGGACAGGGGATCCTCAGCCCCAGCATTTT
-	TRBJ2-5	few	TRBV30	CAWSLRHQQTQYF	TGTGCCTGGAGTCTCCGACACCAGCAGACCCAGTACTTC
TRBD2	TRBJ2-1	-	TRBV2	CASGSSGGIYNEQFF	TGTGCCAGCGGTTCTAGCGGGGGGATATACAATGAGCAGTTCTTC
TRBD2	TRBJ2-1	-	TRBV6-1	CASSVTSGIYNEQFF	TGTGCCAGCAGTGTTACTAGCGGGATATACAATGAGCAGTTCTTC
-	TRBJ1-1	-	TRBV5-4	CASSLAGNTEAFF	TGTGCCAGCAGCTTGGCGGGGAACACTGAAGCTTTCTTT
TRBD1	TRBJ2-4	-	TRBV23-1	CASSQWGRGRVAKNIQYF	TGCGCCAGCAGTCAATGGGGCAGGGGGCGCGTAGCCAAAAACATTCAGTACTTC
-	TRBJ2-7	few	TRBV27	CASSLSPSSYEQYF	TGTGCCAGCAGTTTATCCCCGAGCTCCTACGAGCAGTACTTC
-	TRBJ2-7	-	TRBV5-1	CASSLPTLFYEQYF	TGCGCCAGCAGCTTGCCGACTCTATTCTACGAGCAGTACTTC
-	TRBJ2-1	-	TRBV4-1	CASSPQGPKSYNEQFF	TGCGCCAGCAGCCCACAGGGCCCTAAGTCCTACAATGAGCAGTTCTTC
-	TRBJ1-1	-	TRBV5-1	CASSLATGETEAFF	TGCGCCAGCAGCTTGGCGACGGGGGAGACTGAAGCTTTCTTT
TRBD2	TRBJ2-7	-	TRBV4-2	CASSEFPLAGGIYEQYF	TGTGCCAGCAGTGAGTTCCCCCTAGCGGGAGGGATCTACGAGCAGTACTTC
-	TRBJ1-3	-	TRBV6-5	CASRKTYSGNTIYF	TGTGCCAGCAGGAAAACATACTCTGGAAACACCATATATTTT
TRBD2	TRBJ2-2	-	TRBV9	CASSVGRGRDTGELFF	TGTGCCAGCAGCGTAGGTAGAGGGAGGGACACCGGGGAGCTGTTTTTT
TRBD2	TRBJ2-1	-	TRBV7-8	CASSLGGGSYNEQFF	TGTGCCAGCAGCTTAGGGGGGGGATCCTACAATGAGCAGTTCTTC
TRBD1	TRBJ2-1	-	TRBV30	CAWRRTGSSYNEQFF	TGTGCCTGGAGAAGGACAGGTAGCTCCTACAATGAGCAGTTCTTC
-	TRBJ1-1	-	TRBV5-4	CASSLDAGPEAFF	TGTGCCAGCAGCTTGGATGCGGGCCCTGAAGCTTTCTTT
-	TRBJ2-7	-	TRBV7-5	CARSLAAYEQYF	TGTGCCAGAAGCTTAGCAGCCTACGAGCAGTACTTC
TRBD1	TRBJ2-1	-	TRBV28	CASSLWTGEQFF	TGTGCCAGCAGTTTATGGACAGGGGAGCAGTTCTTC
-	TRBJ1-1	-	TRBV18	CASSLGQDLNTEAFF	TGTGCCAGCTCACTTGGCCAGGATCTGAACACTGAAGCTTTCTTT
TRBD1	TRBJ1-2	-	TRBV27	CASSSAGQGVGGYTF	TGTGCCAGCAGTTCAGCCGGACAGGGAGTTGGAGGCTACACCTTC
-	TRBJ2-7	-	TRBV7-9	CASSLERVAHEQYF	TGTGCCAGCAGCTTAGAACGGGTAGCCCACGAGCAGTACTTC
TRBD1	TRBJ2-2	once	TRBV30	CAWRTTGTANTGELFF	TGTGCCTGGAGGACCACCGGGACAGCGAACACCGGGGAGCTGTTTTTT
-	TRBJ1-1	-	TRBV4-2	CASSQVRQLDTEAFF	TGTGCCAGCAGCCAAGTAAGACAACTGGACACTGAAGCTTTCTTT